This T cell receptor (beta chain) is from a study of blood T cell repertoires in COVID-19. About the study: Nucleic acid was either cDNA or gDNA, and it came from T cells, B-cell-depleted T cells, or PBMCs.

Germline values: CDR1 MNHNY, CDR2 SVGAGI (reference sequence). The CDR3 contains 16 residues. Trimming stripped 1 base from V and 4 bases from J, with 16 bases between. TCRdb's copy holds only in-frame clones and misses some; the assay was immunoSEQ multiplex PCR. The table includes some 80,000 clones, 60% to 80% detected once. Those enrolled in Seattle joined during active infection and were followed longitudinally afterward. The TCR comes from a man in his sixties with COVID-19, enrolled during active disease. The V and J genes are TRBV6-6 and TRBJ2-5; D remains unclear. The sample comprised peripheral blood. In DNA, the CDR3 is TGTGCCAGCAGTTACTTGCCCCAGAGGCTCGGAGAGACCCAGTACTTC. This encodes CASSYLPQRLGETQYF.